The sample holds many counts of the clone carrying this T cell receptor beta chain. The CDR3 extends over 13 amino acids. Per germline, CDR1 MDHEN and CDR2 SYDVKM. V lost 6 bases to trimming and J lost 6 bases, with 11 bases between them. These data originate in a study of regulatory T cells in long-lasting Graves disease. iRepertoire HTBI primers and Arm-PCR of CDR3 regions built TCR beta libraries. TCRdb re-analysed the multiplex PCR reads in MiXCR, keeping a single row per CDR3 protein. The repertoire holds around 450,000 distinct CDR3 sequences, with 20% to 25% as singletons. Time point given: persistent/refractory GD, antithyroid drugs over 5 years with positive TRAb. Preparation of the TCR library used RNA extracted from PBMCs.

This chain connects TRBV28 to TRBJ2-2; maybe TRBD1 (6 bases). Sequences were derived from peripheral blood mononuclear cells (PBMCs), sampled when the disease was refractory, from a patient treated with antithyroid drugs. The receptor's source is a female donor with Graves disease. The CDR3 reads CASSQGHPGELFF. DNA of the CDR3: TGTGCCAGCAGCCAGGGGCACCCCGGGGAGCTGTTTTTT.